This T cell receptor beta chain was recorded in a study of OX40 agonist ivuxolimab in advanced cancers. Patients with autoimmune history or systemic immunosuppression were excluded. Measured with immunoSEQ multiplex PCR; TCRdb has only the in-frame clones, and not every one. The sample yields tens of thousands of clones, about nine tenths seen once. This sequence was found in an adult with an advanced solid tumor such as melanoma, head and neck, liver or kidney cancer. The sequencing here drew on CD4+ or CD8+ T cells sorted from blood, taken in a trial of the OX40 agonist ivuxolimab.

CDR3 amino acids: CASSPSGSNQPQHF. CDR3 bases: TGTGCCAGCTCACCATCGGGTAGCAATCAGCCCCAGCATTTT. The chain combines TRBV18 with TRBJ1-5; D is uncertain. CDR1 KGHSH and CDR2 LQKENI come from the germline V gene. Trimming pared 2 bases from V and 0 bases from J, leaving 5 bases between. The CDR3 runs to 14 residues.